Listed below are T cell receptor beta chains from one sample, sequenced in a study of human T cells and chemical hapten exposure. MiXCR was run by TCRdb on the RACE reads, yielding one entry per CDR3 protein. The table records about 380,000 distinct CDR3 sequences, approximately 5.1% of them present only once. Source: whole blood, taken in connection with sensitization to the hapten diphenylcyclopropenone (DPC). The receptors derive from a woman aged 50 to 60 with alopecia areata. Some clones in this sample may be carry-over from other donors' samples. Each CDR3 is given with its conserved first and last residue. The D gene is left open where the match is weak. Rows may omit the clone size; those that give it use once, few, many or a size class.

d_call	clone_size	v_call	j_call	cdr3_nt	cdr3_aa
TRBD1	.	TRBV6-6	TRBJ2-1	TGTGCCGGCAGTTCAATGACAGGGGTATCCTACAATGAGCAGTTCTTC	CAGSSMTGVSYNEQFF
TRBD1	.	TRBV6-2/TRBV6-3	TRBJ2-7	TGTGCCAGCAGCGCGATGACAGGGTCCTACGAGCAGTACTTC	CASSAMTGSYEQYF
.	many	TRBV5-1	TRBJ2-5	TGCGCCAGCAGCTCTCCGGAAGAGACCCAGTACTTC	CASSSPEETQYF
TRBD2	few	TRBV28	TRBJ2-7	TGTGCCAGCAACTCCAGGGTTAGCGGGAAATACGAGCAGTACTTC	CASNSRVSGKYEQYF
.	.	TRBV7-2	TRBJ2-3	TGTGCCAGCAGCAGTAGACCAACCAACACAGATACGCAGTATTTT	CASSSRPTNTDTQYF
.	few	TRBV7-3	TRBJ1-1	TGTGCCAGCAGCTCTTATAACCCAGGCTTTAACACTGAAGTTTTCTTT	CASSSYNPGFNTEVFF
TRBD1	.	TRBV27	TRBJ2-3	TGTGCCAGCAGACTGACAGGGGGCGCACATACGCAGTATTTT	CASRLTGGAHTQYF
TRBD2	many	TRBV20-1	TRBJ2-7	TGCAGTGCTCGAGGACTAGCGGGAGTGAGCGAGCAGTACTTC	CSARGLAGVSEQYF
TRBD2	.	TRBV5-1	TRBJ2-5	TGCGCCAGCAGCTTACACCTAGCGGGAGATGAGACCCAGTACTTC	CASSLHLAGDETQYF
.	many	TRBV3-1	TRBJ2-1	TGTGCCAGCAGCCGGATAGGAGGCCGAAGCTCCTACAATGAGCAGTTCTTC	CASSRIGGRSSYNEQFF
TRBD1	.	TRBV20-1	TRBJ1-1	TGCAGTGTTAAACAGGGGTCGAACACTGAAGCTTTCTTT	CSVKQGSNTEAFF
.	many	TRBV28	TRBJ2-7	TGTGCCAGCAGGGACCGGGACATTGCCTACGAGCAGTACTTC	CASRDRDIAYEQYF
.	many	TRBV27	TRBJ1-1	TGTGCCAGCACCCCCCAATTTAGGAACACTGAAGCTTTCTTT	CASTPQFRNTEAFF
TRBD1	few	TRBV9	TRBJ1-1	TGTGCCAGCAGCGTAGCTCCAGGGGGCGCGACGGCTGAAGCTTTCTTT	CASSVAPGGATAEAFF
TRBD1	few	TRBV20-1	TRBJ1-1	TGCAGTGCTAGGTTCCCGGACAGGGCAGGCACTGAAGCTTTCTTT	CSARFPDRAGTEAFF
.	.	TRBV28	TRBJ1-1	TGTGCCAGCAGGGGGGGTTATTTGGTAGCTGAAGCTTTCTTT	CASRGGYLVAEAFF
.	.	TRBV2	TRBJ1-5	TGTGCCAGCAGTAAAGACCGGAGCAATCAGCCCCAGCATTTT	CASSKDRSNQPQHF
TRBD1	few	TRBV6-6	TRBJ1-1	TGTGCCAGCAGTTACGCCACAGGGGGGTTTACTGAAGCTTTCTTT	CASSYATGGFTEAFF
.	.	TRBV9	TRBJ2-1	TGTGCCAGCAGCGTAGTGACCTCCCAGCAGTTCTTC	CASSVVTSQQFF
.	many	TRBV7-8	TRBJ2-7	TGTGCCAGCAGCCTCAGCAACCACGAGCAGTACTTC	CASSLSNHEQYF
.	.	TRBV11-2	TRBJ2-2	TGTGCCAGCAGCACGCGGGCAGCTCAAAGGAACACCGGGGAGCTGTTTTTT	CASSTRAAQRNTGELFF
TRBD1	few	TRBV6-4	TRBJ2-2	TGTGCCAGCAGCGAACAGGGGACCGGGGAGCTGTTTTTT	CASSEQGTGELFF
.	.	TRBV24-1	TRBJ2-1	TGTGCCACCAGTGACCGACGGGACACCTCGTGGAATGAGCAGTTCTTC	CATSDRRDTSWNEQFF
.	many	TRBV28	TRBJ1-1	TGTGCCAGCAGTTTATATCCGGAGAACACTGAAGCTTTCTTT	CASSLYPENTEAFF
.	many	TRBV20-1	TRBJ1-3	TGCAGTGCTAGTGCGGACGGGAGCTCTGGAAACACCATATATTTT	CSASADGSSGNTIYF
.	.	TRBV5-1	TRBJ2-7	TGCGCCAGCAGCCTCGACCCCGACGAGCAGTACTTC	CASSLDPDEQYF
TRBD2	.	TRBV6-5	TRBJ2-7	TGTGCCAGCAGTTTATATTATTCAACTAGCGGGAGCACGTACTGGCAGTACTTC	CASSLYYSTSGSTYWQYF
.	.	TRBV7-9	TRBJ1-1	TGTGCCAGCAGCCCCAGTAGGAGGCCTGAAGCTTTCTTT	CASSPSRRPEAFF
TRBD2	.	TRBV3-1	TRBJ2-7	TGTGCCAGCAGCCAAGATCCAGGGAGGGTTGGGTACGAGCAGTACTTC	CASSQDPGRVGYEQYF
TRBD2	few	TRBV7-2	TRBJ2-1	TGTGCCAGCAGCTTAGTTAGCGGGTTCACCTACAATGAGCAGTTCTTC	CASSLVSGFTYNEQFF
.	many	TRBV29-1	TRBJ2-7	TGCAGCGGACTCCAACTGGGGGAGCAGTACTTC	CSGLQLGEQYF
.	few	TRBV4-2	TRBJ2-7	TGTGCCAGCAGCCAAGATAGGACCGGATCCTACGAGCAGTACTTC	CASSQDRTGSYEQYF
TRBD1	many	TRBV7-8	TRBJ2-7	TGTGCCACTAGGGACAGGGGCGAGCAGTACTTC	CATRDRGEQYF
.	.	TRBV3-1	TRBJ1-1	TGTGCCAGCAGCCAGTCCCGGGAGCCGGGTGAAGCTTTCTTT	CASSQSREPGEAFF
.	.	TRBV20-1	TRBJ2-7	TGCAGTGCTAGAGATATTGGGGGAGTCCTTCCTTACGAGCAGTACTTC	CSARDIGGVLPYEQYF
.	many	TRBV12-3/TRBV12-4	TRBJ2-3	TGTGCCAGCTGCAGTAGGGGGGGCGGCACAGATACGCAGTATTTT	CASCSRGGGTDTQYF
.	few	TRBV7-9	TRBJ2-5	TGTGCCAGCAGCTTAGCCTCGGCCCAAGAGACCCAGTACTTC	CASSLASAQETQYF
TRBD2	.	TRBV2	TRBJ2-3	TGTGCCAGCGGGAGCGGGGGGATAGGAGATACGCAGTATTTT	CASGSGGIGDTQYF
TRBD1	.	TRBV6-1	TRBJ1-1	TGTGCCAGCAGGTCGGACAGGGGACGGGGCACTGAAGCTTTCTTT	CASRSDRGRGTEAFF
.	many	TRBV9	TRBJ2-7	TGTGCCAGCAGCGTACGACTGGGGAAAGCGGAGCAGTACTTC	CASSVRLGKAEQYF
.	few	TRBV6-5	TRBJ2-7	TGTGCCAGCAGTTACGATAACCGGCCACCCTACGAGCAGTACTTC	CASSYDNRPPYEQYF
TRBD1	.	TRBV6-5	TRBJ1-2	TGTGCCAGCACCAAGGGGGCTCAGGGGCCGCCTAACTATGGCTACACCTTC	CASTKGAQGPPNYGYTF
.	many	TRBV5-1	TRBJ1-2	TGCGCCAGCAGCTTGGCCGAGGGCCGGGGCCATGGCTACACCTTC	CASSLAEGRGHGYTF
.	few	TRBV5-1	TRBJ1-1	TGCGCCAGCAGCTTGGGAGGGGTTGAAGCTTTCTTT	CASSLGGVEAFF
.	many	TRBV29-1	TRBJ2-2	TGCAGCGGGACGGCGAACACCGGGGAGCTGTTTTTT	CSGTANTGELFF
.	few	TRBV6-5	TRBJ2-5	TGTGCCAGCAGTTACGGGACGGGGGAGACCCAGTACTTC	CASSYGTGETQYF
.	many	TRBV7-9	TRBJ2-7	TGTGCCAGCAGCAGAGGTGGGCCCTACGAGCAGTACTTC	CASSRGGPYEQYF
.	few	TRBV29-1	TRBJ2-1	TGCAGCGTTGAAGTGAGCGGAGGCGGGCAGTTCTTC	CSVEVSGGGQFF
.	.	TRBV29-1	TRBJ1-1	TGCAGCGTCGATGTTATGAACACTGAAGCTTTCTTT	CSVDVMNTEAFF
.	many	TRBV12-3/TRBV12-4	TRBJ1-2	TGTGCCAGCAGTTTCTCAGGGGCCTATGGCTACACCTTC	CASSFSGAYGYTF
.	.	TRBV28	TRBJ2-1	TGTGCCAGCAGTTTAGTGGCACTCTACAATGAGCAGTTCTTC	CASSLVALYNEQFF
.	many	TRBV6-6	TRBJ1-5	TGTGCCAGCAGTTACTCGATTGCCGGATATAGCAATCAGCCCCAGCATTTT	CASSYSIAGYSNQPQHF
.	many	TRBV24-1	TRBJ2-3	TGTGCCACCAGTGATGCGACAGGACAGACCGCAGATACGCAGTATTTT	CATSDATGQTADTQYF
TRBD2	many	TRBV10-3	TRBJ2-3	TGTGCCACCTTTAGCGGGGGAAACACAGATACGCAGTATTTT	CATFSGGNTDTQYF
.	many	TRBV10-3	TRBJ2-3	TGTGCCATCAGTGAGATGGGGGAGACAGATACGCAGTATTTT	CAISEMGETDTQYF
.	.	TRBV20-1	TRBJ1-1	TGCAGTGCTAGGCCCACCAGGTCTAACACTGAAGCTTTCTTT	CSARPTRSNTEAFF